The clone carrying this TCR beta chain appeared a few times. Its antigen is undetermined. Findings of the study overall: The TCR gene usage of tumor memory CD4+ T cells clustered together with blood and lymph node memory CD4+ cells and with lymph node naive CD4+ cells. Tumor-infiltrating Treg TCR alpha and beta sequences overlapped most with tumor naive CD4+ T cells, then blood naive.

Constant-region reverse primers amplified full-length variable regions, followed by semi-nested Nested Universal Primer A PCR. Each CDR3 protein gets one entry after TCRdb re-called the 5' RACE reads with MiXCR. Counted here are roughly 55,000 distinct CDR3 sequences, approximately 25% occurring once; the ten biggest clones make up 2.5% to 3.5%. Germline CDR1 and CDR2: SGHRS and YFSETQ. The CDR3 has 15 amino acids. V lost 4 bases to trimming and J lost 6 bases; unmatched junction nucleotides: 8. CD25-based Treg depletion was applied to purified naive CD4+ T cells. This receptor was identified in a female donor with breast cancer. The chain combines TRBV5-1 with TRBJ1-4, with 8 bases aligning to TRBD1. Sequenced input: tumor-infiltrating naive CD4+ T cells sorted from the breast tumor. Subset reported: naive CD4+ T cells, CD4+CD45RA+CD25-. CDR3 DNA sequence: TGCGCCAGCAGCGAGGCCGGACAGGGCTATGAAAAACTGTTTTTT. Protein product: CASSEAGQGYEKLFF.